The TCR beta chain under discussion was sequenced for a study of OX40 agonist ivuxolimab in advanced cancers. The wider study: Participants could have had prior anti-PD-1, anti-PD-L1 or anti-CTLA-4 therapy, and less than 45% had some. Notes on the study in general: Within 6 weeks, CD4+ and CD8+ blood T cells expanded clonally at 0.1 to 3.0 mg/kg.

As concerns this clone: The antigen is unknown.

The germline V gene encodes CDR1 SEHNR and CDR2 FQNEAQ (reference sequence). The CDR3 has 14 residues. After removal of 5 bases from V and 6 bases from J, the junction contained 9 bases not matched to a gene. Assay used: immunoSEQ multiplex PCR; TCRdb lists only in-frame clones, some missing. The sample consists of some 84,000 clones, 92% of them appearing once. This receptor was obtained from an adult with an advanced solid tumor such as melanoma, head and neck, liver or kidney cancer. The chain combines TRBV7-9 with TRBJ2-7; 8 positions agree with TRBD1. The sequencing used CD4+ or CD8+ T cells sorted from blood, collected in a trial of the OX40 agonist ivuxolimab. The CDR3 nucleotides are TGTGCCAGCAGCCCCGAGACAGGGGACCTCGAGCAGTACTTC. Protein sequence: CASSPETGDLEQYF.